This T cell receptor beta chain comes out of a study of blood T cell repertoires in COVID-19. CDR1 and CDR2 from the germline V gene are SGHRS and YFSETQ. The CDR3 has 16 amino acids. Trimming took 0 bases from V and 2 from J; bases not matched to a gene: 4. This clone was seen at least ten times. Clones were read by immunoSEQ multiplex PCR, and TCRdb kept only the in-frame ones, dropping some. Of 150,000 or so clones listed, around 87% are singletons. This TCR was recovered from an elderly man with acute or convalescent COVID-19. Sequences were obtained from peripheral blood. V gene TRBV5-1 combines with J gene TRBJ2-2, with 7 bases that match TRBD2. The CDR3 sequence: CASSLGSSGNTGELFF. The CDR3 DNA reads as TGCGCCAGCAGCTTGGGGTCTAGCGGCAACACCGGGGAGCTGTTTTTT.